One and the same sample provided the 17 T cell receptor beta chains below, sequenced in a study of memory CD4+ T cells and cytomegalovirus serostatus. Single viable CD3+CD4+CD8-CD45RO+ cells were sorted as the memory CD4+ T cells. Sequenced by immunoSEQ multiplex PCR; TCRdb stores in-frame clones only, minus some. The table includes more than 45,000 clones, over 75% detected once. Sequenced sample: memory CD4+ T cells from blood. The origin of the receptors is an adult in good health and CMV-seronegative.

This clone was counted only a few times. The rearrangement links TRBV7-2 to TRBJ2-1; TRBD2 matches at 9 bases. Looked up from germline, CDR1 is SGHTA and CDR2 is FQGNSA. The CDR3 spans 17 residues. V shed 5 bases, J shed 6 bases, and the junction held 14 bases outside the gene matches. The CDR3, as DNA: TGTGCCAGCAGCATCCGTAGCCCTAGCGGGACTCTCAATGAGCAGTTCTTC. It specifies CASSIRSPSGTLNEQFF. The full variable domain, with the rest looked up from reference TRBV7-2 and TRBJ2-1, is GAGVSQSPSNKVTEKGKDVELRCDPISGHTALYWYRQSLGQGLEFLIYFQGNSAPDKSGLPSDRFSAERTGGSVSTLTIQRTQQEDSAVYLCASSIRSPSGTLNEQFFGPGTRLTVL.

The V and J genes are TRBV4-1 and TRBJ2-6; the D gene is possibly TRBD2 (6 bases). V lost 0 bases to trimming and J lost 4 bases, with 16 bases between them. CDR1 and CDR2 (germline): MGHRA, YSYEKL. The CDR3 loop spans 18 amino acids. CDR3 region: CASSQELSGFGGANVLTF. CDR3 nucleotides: TGCGCCAGCAGCCAAGAACTTAGCGGATTTGGCGGGGCCAACGTCCTGACTTTC.

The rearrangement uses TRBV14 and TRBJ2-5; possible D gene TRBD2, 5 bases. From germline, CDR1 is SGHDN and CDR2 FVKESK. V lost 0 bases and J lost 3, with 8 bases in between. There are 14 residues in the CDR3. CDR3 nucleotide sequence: TGTGCCAGCAGCCAAGATCCGGGGAAAGAGACCCAGTACTTC. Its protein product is CASSQDPGKETQYF.

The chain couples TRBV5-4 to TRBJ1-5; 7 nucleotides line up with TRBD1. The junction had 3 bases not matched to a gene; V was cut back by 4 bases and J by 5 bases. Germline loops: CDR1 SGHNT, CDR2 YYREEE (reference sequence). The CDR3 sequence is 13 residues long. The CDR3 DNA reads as TGTGCCAGCAGCAGGGGGACAGATCAGCCCCAGCATTTT. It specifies CASSRGTDQPQHF. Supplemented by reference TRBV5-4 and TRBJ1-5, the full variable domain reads ETGVTQSPTHLIKTRGQQVTLRCSSQSGHNTVSWYQQALGQGPQFIFQYYREEENGRGNFPPRFSGLQFPNYSSELNVNALELDDSALYLCASSRGTDQPQHFGDGTRLSIL.

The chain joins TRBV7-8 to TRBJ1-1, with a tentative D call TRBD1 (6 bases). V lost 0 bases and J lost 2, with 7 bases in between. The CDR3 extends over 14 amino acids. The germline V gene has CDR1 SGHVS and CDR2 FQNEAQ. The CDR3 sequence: CASSLAGGNTEAFF. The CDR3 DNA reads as TGTGCCAGCAGCTTAGCAGGGGGTAACACTGAAGCTTTCTTT.

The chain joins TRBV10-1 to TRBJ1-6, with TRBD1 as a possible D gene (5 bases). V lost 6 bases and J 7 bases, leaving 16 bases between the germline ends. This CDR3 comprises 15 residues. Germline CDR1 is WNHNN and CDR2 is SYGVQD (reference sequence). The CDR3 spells CASSVILGGNSPLHF. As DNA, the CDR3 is TGCGCCAGCAGCGTGATCCTGGGGGGGAATTCACCCCTCCACTTT.

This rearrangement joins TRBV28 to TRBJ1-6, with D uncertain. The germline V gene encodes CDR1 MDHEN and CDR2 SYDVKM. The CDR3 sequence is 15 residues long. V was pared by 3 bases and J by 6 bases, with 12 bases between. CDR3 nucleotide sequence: TGTGCCAGCAGTTTCGTACGTGCGGGTAATTCACCCCTCCACTTT. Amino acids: CASSFVRAGNSPLHF.

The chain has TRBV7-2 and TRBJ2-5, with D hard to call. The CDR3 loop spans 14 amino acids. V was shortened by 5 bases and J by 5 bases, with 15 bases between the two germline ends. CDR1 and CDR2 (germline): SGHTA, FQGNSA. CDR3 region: CASSRSAAWETQYF. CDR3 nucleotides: TGTGCCAGCAGCCGTTCGGCCGCCTGGGAGACCCAGTACTTC.

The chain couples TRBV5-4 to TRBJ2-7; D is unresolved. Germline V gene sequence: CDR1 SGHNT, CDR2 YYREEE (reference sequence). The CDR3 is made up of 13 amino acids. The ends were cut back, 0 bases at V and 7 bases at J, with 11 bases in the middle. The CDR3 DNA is TGTGCCAGCAGCTTGGATAAATTAAGGGAGCAGTACTTC. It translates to CASSLDKLREQYF.

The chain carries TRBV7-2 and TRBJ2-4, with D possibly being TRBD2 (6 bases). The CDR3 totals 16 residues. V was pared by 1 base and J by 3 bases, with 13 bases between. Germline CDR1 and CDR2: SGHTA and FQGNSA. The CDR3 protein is CASSLESWGVKNIQYF. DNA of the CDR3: TGTGCCAGCAGCTTAGAATCATGGGGGGTCAAAAACATTCAGTACTTC.

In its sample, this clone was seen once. The CDR3 loop is CASSKKGREGQGARLNSPLHF. The CDR3 DNA is TGTGCCAGCAGCAAAAAGGGTCGGGAGGGACAGGGGGCGAGACTGAATTCACCCCTCCACTTT. The chain has TRBV21-1 and TRBJ1-6; the table names TRBD1, a call not compared with the DNA. TRBV21-1 is reported as a pseudogene. CDR3 length: 21 residues.

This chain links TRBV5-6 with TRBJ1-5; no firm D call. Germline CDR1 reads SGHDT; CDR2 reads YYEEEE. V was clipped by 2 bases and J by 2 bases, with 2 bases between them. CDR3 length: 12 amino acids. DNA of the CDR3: TGTGCCAGCAGCTTAGGCAATCAGCCCCAGCATTTT. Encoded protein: CASSLGNQPQHF.

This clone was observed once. CDR3 in DNA: TGTGCCAGCAGCTTGGTCCAAAGACAGGCACACTATGGCTACACCTTC. Encoded protein: CASSLVQRQAHYGYTF. V is TRBV5-4 and J is TRBJ1-2; a weak D match, TRBD1 (6 bases). The V and J ends lost 0 bases and 3 bases respectively, with 15 bases between them. CDR3 length: 16 amino acids. Germline values: CDR1 SGHNT, CDR2 YYREEE (reference sequence).

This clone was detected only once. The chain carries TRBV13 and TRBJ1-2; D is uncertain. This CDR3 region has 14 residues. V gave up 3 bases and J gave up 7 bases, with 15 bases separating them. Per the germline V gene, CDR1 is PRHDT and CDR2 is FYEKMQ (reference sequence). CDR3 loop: CASSLYAPESGYTF. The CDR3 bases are TGTGCCAGCAGCTTGTACGCCCCAGAAAGTGGCTACACCTTC.

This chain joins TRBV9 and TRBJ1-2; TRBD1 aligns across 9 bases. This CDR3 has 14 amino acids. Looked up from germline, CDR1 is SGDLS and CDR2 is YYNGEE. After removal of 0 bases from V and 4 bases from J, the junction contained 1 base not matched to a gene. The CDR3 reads CASSVGQGGYGYTF. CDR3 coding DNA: TGTGCCAGCAGCGTAGGACAGGGGGGCTATGGCTACACCTTC.

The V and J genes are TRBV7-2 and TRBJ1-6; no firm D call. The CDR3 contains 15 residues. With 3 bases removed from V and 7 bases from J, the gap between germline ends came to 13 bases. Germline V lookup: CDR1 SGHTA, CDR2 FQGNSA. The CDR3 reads CASSFFRLGNSPLHF. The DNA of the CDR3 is TGTGCCAGCAGCTTTTTCAGGCTTGGGAATTCACCCCTCCACTTT. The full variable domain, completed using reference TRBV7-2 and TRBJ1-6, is GAGVSQSPSNKVTEKGKDVELRCDPISGHTALYWYRQSLGQGLEFLIYFQGNSAPDKSGLPSDRFSAERTGGSVSTLTIQRTQQEDSAVYLCASSFFRLGNSPLHFGNGTRLTVT.

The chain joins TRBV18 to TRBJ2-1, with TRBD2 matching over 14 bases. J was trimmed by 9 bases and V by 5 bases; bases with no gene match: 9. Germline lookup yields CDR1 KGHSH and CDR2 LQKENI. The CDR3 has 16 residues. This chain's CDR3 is CASSSRTSGGPGEQFF. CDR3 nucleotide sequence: TGTGCCAGCTCATCCCGGACTAGCGGGGGGCCAGGTGAGCAGTTCTTC.